This entry features one T cell receptor (beta chain) sequence. MiXCR, run by TCRdb on the 5' RACE reads, gives a single entry per CDR3 protein. The sample consists of approximately 300,000 distinct CDR3 sequences, approximately 20% of them appearing once. The data derive from a study of T-cell memory formation after mild COVID-19. This CDR3 has 16 residues. The J segment lost 1 base and the V segment lost 1 base, leaving 4 bases of the junction unmatched. Germline CDR1 is SEHNR and CDR2 is FQNEAQ (reference sequence). This rearrangement joins TRBV7-9 to TRBJ2-3; 8 nucleotides match TRBD2. The sequencing input was PBMCs or a T cell subset sorted from them (not recorded which). The clonotype was recovered from a man aged 18-30 years who had mild COVID-19 (a few samples of this study predate the infection). Cell type and time point are not known. CDR3 DNA sequence: TGTGCCAGCAGCTTAGGACTACTAGCGGGCACAGATACGCAGTATTTT. Translation gives CASSLGLLAGTDTQYF.